One sample yielded the 9 T cell receptor beta chains listed below, sequenced in a study of shared clonotypes between healthy human individuals. The method was immunoSEQ multiplex PCR; TCRdb's version includes in-frame clones alone and lacks a portion of them. Among 1.4 million to 1.5 million clones listed, roughly 96% were seen once. The sequenced material came from naive CD4+ T cells sorted from blood. Indicated subset: CD45RA+ positively selected. All receptors come from a young man in good health.

CDR3 loop: CASSPLGQGGHQPQHF. The CDR3 DNA follows: TGTGCCAGCTCACCACTGGGACAGGGTGGCCATCAGCCCCAGCATTTT. The genes are TRBV18 and TRBJ1-5; 9 positions agree with TRBD1. The CDR3 length is 16 residues. The germline CDR1 and CDR2 sequences are KGHSH and LQKENI. Trimming cost V 1 base and J 5 bases; bases outside gene matches: 6.

This rearrangement joins TRBV9 to TRBJ2-7; 8 bases align to TRBD1. The germline V gene has CDR1 SGDLS and CDR2 YYNGEE. V lost 3 bases to trimming and J lost 3 bases; unmatched junction nucleotides: 11. This CDR3 is built from 16 residues. The CDR3 protein is CASSANAGTGYYEQYF. The CDR3 nucleotides read TGTGCCAGCAGCGCGAACGCCGGGACAGGATACTACGAGCAGTACTTC.

Of note for this clone: Other DNA variants within this sample encode the same CDR3. This chain links TRBV29-1 with TRBJ2-7; maybe TRBD1 (6 bases). Germline assignment: CDR1 SQVTM and CDR2 ANQGSEA. The CDR3 has 12 amino acids. V shed 4 bases and J shed 2 bases, with 9 bases lying between them. In DNA, the CDR3 is TGCAGCGTTGGCAGGGGACCCTACGAGCAGTACTTC. Amino acids: CSVGRGPYEQYF.

The rearrangement links TRBV5-1 to TRBJ2-3; D is perhaps TRBD1 or TRBD2 (6 bases each). V was trimmed by 2 bases and J by 0 bases, leaving 16 bases between them. Per germline, CDR1 SGHRS and CDR2 YFSETQ. The CDR3 totals 17 residues. This CDR3 is CASSFLRSGGSTDTQYF. The CDR3, as DNA: TGCGCCAGCAGCTTTTTAAGGTCCGGGGGCAGCACAGATACGCAGTATTTT.

Concerning this clone itself: One end of the junction fails to match germline, which may point to a read error. The DNA of the CDR3 is TGTGCCAGCAGCACCGGGACTAGAAACAACGAGCAGTTCTTC. Its protein is CASSTGTRNNEQFF. The chain carries TRBV9 and TRBJ2-1; 8 bases fit TRBD2. The CDR3 length is 14 residues. Germline V gene data show CDR1 as SGDLS and CDR2 as YYNGEE.

The CDR3 bases are TGTGCCAGCAGTATACAGGGTGTGTCTGAAGCTTTCTTT. Protein product: CASSIQGVSEAFF. V gene TRBV6-1 combines with J gene TRBJ1-1, with D possibly matching TRBD1 (6 bases). CDR1 is MNHNS, CDR2 SASEGT, per germline. V was cut by 5 bases and J by 6 bases, with 13 bases left in between. CDR3 length equals 13 residues.

Concerning this clone itself: This CDR3 is also generated by other DNA sequences in the sample. This chain links TRBV10-1 with TRBJ2-1; D not certain. In germline, CDR1 is WNHNN, CDR2 SYGVQD (reference sequence). The CDR3 loop spans 12 amino acids. V lost 0 bases and J lost 4, with 1 base in between. The CDR3 protein is CASSESYNEQFF. The CDR3 DNA is TGCGCCAGCAGTGAGTCGTACAATGAGCAGTTCTTC.

The rearrangement uses TRBV2 and TRBJ1-2; TRBD1 is a possible D gene (6 bases). The CDR3 spans 15 residues. From germline, CDR1 is SNHLY and CDR2 FYNNEI. V shed 6 bases and J shed 3 bases, with 17 bases lying between them. For the CDR3, the DNA is TGTGCCAGCAGGGACGACACAGGGAATGACTATGGCTACACCTTC. The encoded protein is CASRDDTGNDYGYTF.

The genes are TRBV7-2 and TRBJ2-5, with a tentative D call TRBD2 (5 bases). The CDR3 totals 14 residues. In germline, CDR1 is SGHTA, CDR2 FQGNSA. The V gene lost 2 bases and the J gene lost 0 bases, with 7 bases spanning the gap. The CDR3 nucleotides are TGTGCCAGCAGCTTATCGGGGTACCAAGAGACCCAGTACTTC. It encodes CASSLSGYQETQYF. The whole variable domain, filled in from reference TRBV7-2 and TRBJ2-5, reads GAGVSQSPSNKVTEKGKDVELRCDPISGHTALYWYRQSLGQGLEFLIYFQGNSAPDKSGLPSDRFSAERTGGSVSTLTIQRTQQEDSAVYLCASSLSGYQETQYFGPGTRLLVL.